The 5 T cell receptor beta chains below all came from one sample that was sequenced in a study of T cells in Graves' hyperthyroidism and ophthalmopathy. RNA transcripts served as the template for amplifying TCR beta CDR3 regions. RT-PCR in the first round (using the HTBI primer set) targeted the TCR CDR3. TCRdb analysed the multiplex PCR reads with MiXCR anew, one entry per CDR3 protein. The data contain 500,000 to 750,000 distinct CDR3 sequences, around 14% of them seen just once; the ten biggest clones take up roughly 7.7%. The sequencing sample was made of blood. These receptors were collected from a young woman with Graves' ophthalmopathy.

Many counts were recorded for this clonotype. The chain is built from TRBV7-9 and TRBJ2-7; maybe TRBD1 (6 bases). With 5 bases removed from V and 0 bases from J, the gap between germline ends came to 11 bases. CDR1 and CDR2 (germline): SEHNR, FQNEAQ (reference sequence). The CDR3 is made up of 14 amino acids. In nucleotides, the CDR3 is TGTGCCAGCAGCCCCCAGACAGGCTCCTACGAGCAGTACTTC. Amino acids: CASSPQTGSYEQYF.

This clonotype was recorded only once. This may arise from a read error, as a much more abundant clone is one base away. The chain carries TRBV24-1 and TRBJ2-7; a possible D gene is TRBD1 (6 bases). This CDR3 has 15 amino acids. Germline values: CDR1 KGHDR, CDR2 SFDVKD. V lost 4 bases and J lost 3, with 15 bases in between. The CDR3 nucleotides read TGTGCCACCAGTGACCCTCGGACAGCGCGCTACGAGCAGTACTTC. Its translation is CATSDPRTARYEQYF.

This clonotype occurred many times. The rearrangement uses TRBV7-8 and TRBJ2-1; 8 bases align to TRBD2. Germline loops: CDR1 SGHVS, CDR2 FQNEAQ. The CDR3 has 16 amino acids. The ends lost 5 bases at V and 7 bases at J; junction bases unmatched: 13. Here the CDR3 DNA reads TGTGCCAGCAGCCCTCCGAGCGGCGGGAGGAGTAATGAGCAGTTCTTC. As protein: CASSPPSGGRSNEQFF.

The rearrangement links TRBV6-2 or TRBV6-3 to TRBJ2-3; 12 bases are a match to TRBD1. Germline V gene sequence: CDR1 MNHEY, CDR2 SVGEGT. The J segment lost 5 bases and the V segment lost 6 bases, leaving 9 bases of the junction unmatched. The CDR3 is 16 residues long. CDR3 nucleotide sequence: TGTGCCAGCAGCCCTCCGGGACAGGGGGCCGTAGATACGCAGTATTTT. Protein sequence: CASSPPGQGAVDTQYF.

The V call is TRBV10-3, the J call TRBJ2-1; D is perhaps TRBD2 (6 bases). Germline V gene data show CDR1 as ENHRY and CDR2 as SYGVKD. V was shortened by 4 bases and J by 5 bases, with 15 bases between the two germline ends. This CDR3 is 15 amino acids long. This chain's CDR3 is CAISGPLGGNNEQFF. For the CDR3, the DNA is TGTGCCATCAGTGGGCCGTTGGGAGGTAACAATGAGCAGTTCTTC.